This TCR beta chain emerged from a study of CD8+CD57+ T cells in acquired aplastic anemia. Turning to the study itself: Mean DNA quantity obtained from sorted CD4+ and CD8+ cells was about 3 ug.

Those patients picked for sequencing had displayed CD8+CD57+ cell expansion on flow cytometry. Each patient gave a blood sample that was collected before any therapy had been received. The sample holds a few counts of this clonotype. The template used for profiling TCR beta VDJ and CDR3 was genomic DNA. From the reads, TCRdb called clonotypes with MiXCR, one entry per CDR3 protein. In the table there are 200,000 to 250,000 distinct CDR3 sequences, 65% of which are singletons. The length of the CDR3 is 15 residues. Trimming removed 0 bases from V and 4 bases from J, with 13 bases in between. Germline values: CDR1 LNHNV, CDR2 YYDKDF (reference sequence).

Sequencing was performed on sorted CD4+, CD8+, or CD8+CD57+ T cells (not recorded which) from PBMCs. This sequence was found in a human donor with aplastic anemia. J is TRBJ2-7 and V is TRBV15; D is undetermined. CDR3 DNA: TGTGCCACCAGCAGAGATCCTTCCCCTCATTACGAGCAGTACTTC. It yields the protein CATSRDPSPHYEQYF.